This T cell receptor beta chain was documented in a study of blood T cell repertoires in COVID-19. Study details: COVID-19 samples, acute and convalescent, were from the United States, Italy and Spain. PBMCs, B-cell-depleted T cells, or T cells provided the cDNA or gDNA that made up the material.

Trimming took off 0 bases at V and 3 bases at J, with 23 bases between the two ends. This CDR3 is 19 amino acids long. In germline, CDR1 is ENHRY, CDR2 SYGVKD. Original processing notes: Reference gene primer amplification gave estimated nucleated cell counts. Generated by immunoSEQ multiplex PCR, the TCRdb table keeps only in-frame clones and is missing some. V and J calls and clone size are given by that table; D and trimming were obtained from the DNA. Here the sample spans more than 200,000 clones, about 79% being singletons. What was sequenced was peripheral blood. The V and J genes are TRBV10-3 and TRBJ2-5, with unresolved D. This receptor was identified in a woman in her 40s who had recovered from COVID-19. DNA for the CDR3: TGTGCCATCAGTGAGTCGACGCCCTGGGCCCCCCGGTCGGAAGAGACCCAGTACTTC. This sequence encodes CAISESTPWAPRSEETQYF.